The next 30 T cell receptor beta chains were all read from a single sample in a study of blood T cell repertoires in COVID-19. Profiling relied on immunoSEQ multiplex PCR, and the TCRdb table lists in-frame clones only, not all of them. The repertoire consists of some 50,000 clones, with 84% occurring once and the leading ten covering 7.6%. Input material: peripheral blood. The receptor set was obtained from a human donor in a cohort sampled during active COVID-19.

The V call is TRBV9, the J call TRBJ2-7; 7 bases line up with TRBD1. This CDR3 has 14 residues. CDR1 is SGDLS and CDR2 is YYNGEE in the germline V gene. With V trimmed by 4 bases and J by 5 bases, 9 bases remained unmatched. The CDR3 spells CASSPPRGFDEQYF. DNA for the CDR3: TGTGCCAGCAGCCCCCCCAGGGGGTTCGACGAGCAGTACTTC.

This clone was found a few times. This chain joins TRBV19 and TRBJ2-1; 12 nucleotides match TRBD2. CDR1 LNHDA and CDR2 SQIVND come from the germline V gene (reference sequence). With 5 bases clipped from V and 3 bases from J, the junction kept 2 bases outside the gene matches. The CDR3 extends over 15 amino acids. CDR3 sequence: CASSQTSGSYNEQFF. CDR3 DNA: TGTGCCAGTAGTCAGACTAGCGGGAGCTACAATGAGCAGTTCTTC.

The chain carries TRBV7-2 and TRBJ2-1, with 9 bases lining up with TRBD1. Trimming removed 6 bases from V and 4 bases from J; junction bases left unmatched: 10. CDR1 and CDR2 (germline): SGHTA, FQGNSA. The CDR3 length is 16 residues. The CDR3 loop is CASRQGWDRAYNEQFF. CDR3 sequence (DNA): TGTGCCAGCAGACAAGGGTGGGACAGGGCATACAATGAGCAGTTCTTC. The full variable domain, completed using reference TRBV7-2 and TRBJ2-1, is GAGVSQSPSNKVTEKGKDVELRCDPISGHTALYWYRQSLGQGLEFLIYFQGNSAPDKSGLPSDRFSAERTGGSVSTLTIQRTQQEDSAVYLCASRQGWDRAYNEQFFGPGTRLTVL.

The rearrangement uses TRBV11-3 and TRBJ2-1, with a tentative D call TRBD2 (7 bases). The CDR3 has 15 amino acids. Trimming took off 8 bases at V and 2 bases at J, with 16 bases between the two ends. The germline V gene encodes CDR1 SGHNT and CDR2 YENEEA. In nucleotides, the CDR3 is TGTGCCAGCTCCTCTAGGGGGGGAGCCTACAATGAGCAGTTCTTC. Translating gives CASSSRGGAYNEQFF.

This sequence joins TRBV10-3 and TRBJ2-2; possibly TRBD1 for D (8 bases). The length of the CDR3 is 15 residues. Trimming left V 6 bases short and J 1 base short, with 12 bases between. Germline V gene data show CDR1 as ENHRY and CDR2 as SYGVKD. In DNA, the CDR3 is TGTGCCATCAGGGGGGGGACAGGGAACACCGGGGAGCTGTTTTTT. It is translated as CAIRGGTGNTGELFF.

The gene calls are TRBV11-3 and TRBJ2-1; possibly TRBD1 for D (6 bases). CDR3 length: 16 residues. Germline lookup yields CDR1 SGHNT and CDR2 YENEEA. The V gene lost 4 bases and the J gene lost 0 bases, with 13 bases spanning the gap. In nucleotides, the CDR3 is TGTGCCAGCAGCTCTTCTACAGGGAGCTCCTACAATGAGCAGTTCTTC. As protein: CASSSSTGSSYNEQFF. Full variable domain (outside the CDR3, taken from reference TRBV11-3 and TRBJ2-1): EAGVVQSPRYKIIEKKQPVAFWCNPISGHNTLYWYLQNLGQGPELLIRYENEEAVDDSQLPKDRFSAERLKGVDSTLKIQPAELGDSAVYLCASSSSTGSSYNEQFFGPGTRLTVL.

The rearrangement links TRBV30 to TRBJ2-3; D is unresolved. This CDR3 spans 14 amino acids. Per germline, CDR1 GTSNPN and CDR2 SVGIG (reference sequence). V was shortened by 1 base and J by 0 bases, with 8 bases between the two germline ends. CDR3 amino acids: CAWSDKISTDTQYF. The CDR3 bases are TGTGCCTGGAGTGACAAGATTAGCACAGATACGCAGTATTTT.

The CDR3 sequence: CSVGGGVEGNTIYF. The CDR3 DNA is TGCAGCGTTGGTGGGGGGGTTGAAGGAAACACCATATATTTT. J is TRBJ1-3 and V is TRBV29-1; perhaps TRBD1 as D (5 bases). This CDR3 comprises 14 residues. Germline V gene data show CDR1 as SQVTM and CDR2 as ANQGSEA. V lost 4 bases, J lost 4 bases, and 14 bases lay in between.

The CDR3 protein is CASSLGLPSYNEQFF. The DNA of the CDR3 is TGTGCCAGCAGCTTAGGACTGCCCTCCTACAATGAGCAGTTCTTC. V and J are TRBV5-4 and TRBJ2-1; the D gene is possibly TRBD2 (5 bases). The CDR3 runs to 15 residues. Germline values: CDR1 SGHNT, CDR2 YYREEE (reference sequence). The V end lost 2 bases, the J end lost 0 bases, and 9 bases lay between the germline ends.

V usage is TRBV15 and J usage is TRBJ2-3; a weak D match, TRBD2 (7 bases). Trimming took 8 bases from V and 4 from J, leaving 16 bases between them. CDR3 length equals 14 residues. Germline CDR1 is LNHNV and CDR2 is YYDKDF (reference sequence). CDR3 bases: TGTGCCACCGCAAGGGGGGGCGGCGCAGATACGCAGTATTTT. Its protein product is CATARGGGADTQYF.

J is TRBJ2-7 and V is TRBV28; D is undetermined. Germline-derived CDR1 and CDR2 are MDHEN and SYDVKM. The V end was cut by 5 bases, the J end by 0 bases, with 14 bases between. CDR3 length: 15 residues. DNA of the CDR3: TGTGCCAGCAGTCTAAGACTGGTTGCCTCCTACGAGCAGTACTTC. As protein: CASSLRLVASYEQYF.

This chain links TRBV9 with TRBJ2-7; tentatively, D is TRBD1 (6 bases). Germline CDR1 is SGDLS and CDR2 is YYNGEE. V was pared by 4 bases and J by 3 bases, with 14 bases between. The CDR3 runs 14 residues. The CDR3 reads CASSTSGVGYEQYF. CDR3 DNA: TGTGCCAGCAGCACCTCAGGGGTGGGCTACGAGCAGTACTTC.

CDR3 protein: CASSRPRGQETQYF. Here the CDR3 DNA reads TGTGCCAGCAGTCGCCCCAGGGGGCAAGAGACCCAGTACTTC. V is TRBV6-2 or TRBV6-3 and J is TRBJ2-5, with TRBD1 matching 7 bases. V was clipped by 5 bases and J by 2 bases; unmatched bases: 5. The CDR3 loop spans 14 amino acids. Germline V gene lookup returns CDR1 MNHEY and CDR2 SVGEGT.

J is TRBJ2-7 and V is TRBV29-1; 10 positions agree with TRBD1. V was clipped by 6 bases and J by 4 bases; unmatched bases: 9. The CDR3 length is 14 residues. From germline, CDR1 is SQVTM and CDR2 ANQGSEA. In nucleotides, the CDR3 is TGCAGCGTCGGAGCTCGGGACAGGGGTTACGAGCAGTACTTC. As protein: CSVGARDRGYEQYF.

In regard to this clone: Within the sample, other DNA sequences also encode this same CDR3. J is TRBJ1-5 and V is TRBV19; TRBD1 aligns across 9 bases. Germline CDR1 LNHDA, CDR2 SQIVND (reference sequence). The length of the CDR3 is 14 residues. V lost 6 bases to trimming and J lost 2 bases; unmatched junction nucleotides: 2. CDR3 nucleotides: TGTGCCAGTAGCCGGACAGGGGGCAATCAGCCCCAGCATTTT. It encodes CASSRTGGNQPQHF.

The genes are TRBV2 and TRBJ2-3, with 7 bases that match TRBD1. In germline, CDR1 is SNHLY, CDR2 FYNNEI. The CDR3 runs 16 residues. V was pared by 5 bases and J by 0 bases, with 8 bases of the junction left unmatched. CDR3 bases: TGTGCCAGCAGTCCAAGGGGGACAGCTAGCACAGATACGCAGTATTTT. It translates to CASSPRGTASTDTQYF.

The gene calls are TRBV5-4 and TRBJ2-5; 12 nucleotides line up with TRBD2. The germline gives CDR1 SGHNT, CDR2 YYREEE (reference sequence). This CDR3 contains 15 residues. The V segment lost 4 bases and the J segment 2 bases; nucleotides outside the gene matches: 3. The CDR3 region has the DNA TGTGCCAGCAGCGTCGGACTAGCGGGGCAAGAGACCCAGTACTTC. It is translated as CASSVGLAGQETQYF.

V and J are TRBV7-2 and TRBJ1-2; D might be TRBD1 (6 bases). Looked up from germline, CDR1 is SGHTA and CDR2 is FQGNSA. This CDR3 comprises 14 residues. Trimming took off 5 bases at V and 4 bases at J, with 14 bases between the two ends. CDR3 in amino acids: CASSPMTGSYGYTF. CDR3 coding DNA: TGTGCCAGCAGCCCGATGACAGGCAGCTATGGCTACACCTTC.

The chain couples TRBV16 to TRBJ1-2; 7 bases are a match to TRBD1. The J segment lost 5 bases and the V segment lost 0 bases, leaving 9 bases of the junction unmatched. This CDR3 is 16 amino acids long. Germline V lookup: CDR1 KGHSY, CDR2 FQNENV. CDR3 sequence reads: CASSQSPTGMGYGYTF. The CDR3 bases are TGTGCCAGCAGCCAATCGCCGACAGGGATGGGGTATGGCTACACCTTC.

The chain employs TRBV3-1 (or the pseudogene TRBV3-2) and TRBJ2-1; 7 bases map to TRBD2. V dropped 0 bases and J dropped 4; count of bases not matched to a gene: 12. The CDR3 contains 18 residues. Germline V gene data show CDR1 as LGHDT and CDR2 as YNNKEL (reference sequence). CDR3 region: CASSQDPNSGTRYNEQFF. CDR3 bases: TGTGCCAGCAGCCAAGATCCAAACAGCGGGACGAGGTACAATGAGCAGTTCTTC.

This chain joins TRBV13 and TRBJ1-6; TRBD1 is a possible D gene (6 bases). This CDR3 has 20 residues. The V end was cut by 5 bases, the J end by 0 bases, with 23 bases between. Germline assignment: CDR1 PRHDT and CDR2 FYEKMQ (reference sequence). In nucleotides, the CDR3 is TGTGCCAGCAGCGATAGGAAGGGACAAGGGGGAAGCTCCTATAATTCACCCCTCCACTTT. It is translated as CASSDRKGQGGSSYNSPLHF.

J is TRBJ1-1 and V is TRBV6-6, with D possibly being TRBD1 (5 bases). V gave up 0 bases and J gave up 4 bases, with 12 bases separating them. Per germline, CDR1 MNHNY and CDR2 SVGAGI (reference sequence). There are 15 residues in the CDR3. The CDR3 coding sequence is TGTGCCAGCAGTTACTCTCAGGGTGTAGGCACTGAAGCTTTCTTT. It yields the protein CASSYSQGVGTEAFF.

This clone has only a few counts. The rearrangement joins TRBV6-5 to TRBJ2-7; tentatively, D is TRBD1 (5 bases). The CDR3 is 16 amino acids. The germline V gene encodes CDR1 MNHEY and CDR2 SVGAGI. Trimming stripped 0 bases from V and 0 bases from J, with 12 bases between. CDR3 in amino acids: CASSYSNQGSSYEQYF. CDR3 in DNA: TGTGCCAGCAGTTACTCGAATCAGGGTTCCTCCTACGAGCAGTACTTC.

The chain joins TRBV7-3 to TRBJ2-5, with a weak D call TRBD1 (6 bases). The CDR3 is made up of 14 amino acids. CDR1 is SGHTA and CDR2 is FQGTGA in the germline V gene. Trimming removed 5 bases from V and 1 base from J, with 11 bases in between. CDR3 sequence (DNA): TGTGCCAGCAGCCCGACAGGTCTCCAAGAGACCCAGTACTTC. Encoded protein: CASSPTGLQETQYF.

This rearrangement joins TRBV7-2 to TRBJ2-6; 11 nucleotides line up with TRBD1. Per germline, CDR1 SGHTA and CDR2 FQGNSA. The junction had 1 base not matched to a gene; V was cut back by 0 bases and J by 0 bases. The CDR3 consists of 18 residues. CDR3 bases: TGTGCCAGCAGCTTAGCAGGGACAGGGGGCTCTGGGGCCAACGTCCTGACTTTC. Its translation is CASSLAGTGGSGANVLTF.

The rearrangement joins TRBV25-1 to TRBJ1-2, with 10 bases fitting TRBD1. The V gene's germline CDR1 is MGHDK and CDR2 SYGVNS. The CDR3 runs to 14 residues. V lost 8 bases to trimming and J lost 7 bases; unmatched junction nucleotides: 10. The CDR3 region is CASRPDRGGGGYTF. In nucleotides, the CDR3 is TGTGCCAGCCGGCCGGACAGGGGGGGTGGTGGCTACACCTTC.

The rearrangement joins TRBV6-1 to TRBJ2-7; a possible D gene is TRBD2 (5 bases). Germline CDR1 MNHNS, CDR2 SASEGT. The length of the CDR3 is 15 residues. Trimming stripped 0 bases from V and 3 bases from J, with 12 bases between. CDR3 in DNA: TGTGCCAGCAGTGAAGCGTCCACAGAGGGCTACGAGCAGTACTTC. Translated, it gives CASSEASTEGYEQYF.

V gene TRBV18 combines with J gene TRBJ1-1, with D unresolved. V lost 6 bases and J 10 bases, leaving 15 bases between the germline ends. The CDR3 has 12 residues. Germline-derived CDR1 and CDR2 are KGHSH and LQKENI. The CDR3 region has the DNA TGTGCCAGCTCCACCGAGCGGGTGTCAGCTTTCTTT. Amino acids: CASSTERVSAFF.

This clone was seen a single time. The chain employs TRBV9 and TRBJ1-2, with 7 bases identical to TRBD1. V gave up 1 base and J gave up 4 bases; unmatched junction bases: 7. This CDR3 spans 15 amino acids. The V gene's germline CDR1 is SGDLS and CDR2 YYNGEE. In nucleotides, the CDR3 is TGTGCCAGCAGCGTATCCGGGACAGCGAGCTATGGCTACACCTTC. Its translation is CASSVSGTASYGYTF. Full variable domain (remainder filled in from reference TRBV9 and TRBJ1-2): DSGVTQTPKHLITATGQRVTLRCSPRSGDLSVYWYQQSLDQGLQFLIQYYNGEERAKGNILERFSAQQFPDLHSELNLSSLELGDSALYFCASSVSGTASYGYTFGSGTRLTVV.

This sequence joins TRBV30 and TRBJ2-2; no clear D gene. The germline V gene has CDR1 GTSNPN and CDR2 SVGIG (reference sequence). This CDR3 has 12 residues. V was cut by 1 base and J by 6 bases, with 6 bases left in between. DNA for the CDR3: TGTGCCTGGAGTGGGCCCGCCGGGGAGCTGTTTTTT. Protein: CAWSGPAGELFF.